This T cell receptor beta chain was obtained from a study of T cell responses to AZD1222 COVID-19 vaccine. Findings and caveats of the study: Increased Spike-specific TCR breadth and depth were observed after two AZD1222 doses.

Assay: immunoSEQ multiplex PCR; the TCRdb copy retains only in-frame clones and omits some. The profile covers around 110,000 clones, with about 90% appearing a single time and roughly 1.4% taken by the ten largest. This clone was recorded only once. Its antigen is unidentified. The sample consisted of peripheral blood, taken 28 days after the second AZD1222 dose. The receptor comes from an adult who received the AZD1222 COVID-19 vaccine.

The CDR3 bases are TGTGCCAGCAGCTTAGTGTCCCGAAAAGATAATTCACCCCTCCACTTT. This gives the protein CASSLVSRKDNSPLHF. The chain couples TRBV7-9 to TRBJ1-6; D gene unclear. V was shortened by 1 base and J by 5 bases, with 12 bases between the two germline ends. Germline CDR1 is SEHNR and CDR2 is FQNEAQ (reference sequence). The CDR3 spans 16 residues.